Listed below are T cell receptor beta chains from one sample, sequenced in a study of somatic mutations in cytotoxic T cells in rheumatoid arthritis. The protocol was immunoSEQ multiplex PCR, while the TCRdb copy is restricted to in-frame clones and leaves out a portion. The data contain more than 15,000 clones, roughly 70% of them seen just once; the ten biggest clones take up 20% to 25%. Sample: CD8+ T cells sorted from blood. Receptors were obtained from a woman in her sixties or seventies in good health. Both conserved end residues are part of each CDR3. The D gene is left open where the match is weak. Clone size is shown for a subset of rows, as once, few, many or a class of expanded clone.

CDR3 protein: CASSVGGTDTQYF
CDR3 DNA: TGTGCCAGCAGCGTAGGGGGCACAGATACGCAGTATTTT
J gene: TRBJ2-3
clone size: -
D gene: -
V gene: TRBV9

CDR3 protein: CASSSITEAFF
CDR3 DNA: TGTGCCAGCAGTTCAATCACTGAAGCTTTCTTT
J gene: TRBJ1-1
clone size: few
D gene: -
V gene: TRBV27

CDR3 protein: CASSSGQISGNTIYF
CDR3 DNA: TGTGCCAGCAGCTCGGGACAGATCTCTGGAAACACCATATATTTT
J gene: TRBJ1-3
clone size: -
D gene: TRBD1
V gene: TRBV7-8

CDR3 protein: CASTPGQRMNTEAFF
CDR3 DNA: TGTGCCAGTACCCCGGGCCAGCGTATGAACACTGAAGCTTTCTTT
J gene: TRBJ1-1
clone size: few
D gene: -
V gene: TRBV19

CDR3 protein: CASSLPNKLAGVNEQFF
CDR3 DNA: TGTGCCAGCTCACTCCCCAATAAACTAGCGGGAGTGAATGAGCAGTTCTTC
J gene: TRBJ2-1
clone size: -
D gene: TRBD2
V gene: TRBV18

CDR3 protein: CASSPRDRFYEQYF
CDR3 DNA: TGTGCCAGCAGCCCGCGGGACAGATTCTACGAGCAGTACTTC
J gene: TRBJ2-7
clone size: -
D gene: -
V gene: TRBV9

CDR3 protein: CASSVDPDRNTEAFF
CDR3 DNA: TGTGCCAGCAGCGTAGACCCGGACAGGAACACTGAAGCTTTCTTT
J gene: TRBJ1-1
clone size: medium-sized
D gene: -
V gene: TRBV9

CDR3 protein: CASTLTGPGGEQYF
CDR3 DNA: TGTGCCAGCACCCTAACGGGGCCTGGTGGCGAGCAGTACTTC
J gene: TRBJ2-7
clone size: -
D gene: -
V gene: TRBV7-6

CDR3 protein: CASSPVGPGNTEAFF
CDR3 DNA: TGTGCCAGCAGCCCGGTGGGACCGGGGAACACTGAAGCTTTCTTT
J gene: TRBJ1-1
clone size: few
D gene: -
V gene: TRBV7-9

CDR3 protein: CASSATSGSSYNEQFF
CDR3 DNA: TGTGCCAGCAGCGCAACTAGCGGGAGCTCCTACAATGAGCAGTTCTTC
J gene: TRBJ2-1
clone size: -
D gene: TRBD2
V gene: TRBV7-3

CDR3 protein: CASSAYPAGSGNTIYF
CDR3 DNA: TGTGCCAGCAGTGCCTACCCAGCAGGGTCTGGAAACACCATATATTTT
J gene: TRBJ1-3
clone size: -
D gene: -
V gene: TRBV27

CDR3 protein: CASSLGRVRDEQFF
CDR3 DNA: TGTGCCAGCAGTTTGGGGCGGGTTCGGGATGAGCAGTTCTTC
J gene: TRBJ2-1
clone size: -
D gene: -
V gene: TRBV27

CDR3 protein: CASSVQGRGTEAFF
CDR3 DNA: TGTGCCAGCAGCGTCCAGGGGAGGGGCACTGAAGCTTTCTTT
J gene: TRBJ1-1
clone size: medium-sized
D gene: -
V gene: TRBV9

CDR3 protein: CASSPTAVSGDTQYF
CDR3 DNA: TGTGCCAGCAGTCCTACAGCGGTCTCTGGGGATACGCAGTATTTT
J gene: TRBJ2-3
clone size: once
D gene: -
V gene: TRBV6-5

CDR3 protein: CASSQELADAYEQYF
CDR3 DNA: TGCGCCAGCAGCCAAGAACTAGCGGACGCCTACGAGCAGTACTTC
J gene: TRBJ2-7
clone size: -
D gene: TRBD2
V gene: TRBV4-1

CDR3 protein: CASSAGSTEAFF
CDR3 DNA: TGTGCCAGTAGTGCAGGGAGCACTGAAGCTTTCTTT
J gene: TRBJ1-1
clone size: once
D gene: -
V gene: TRBV19

CDR3 protein: CAWSLGRGLAYNEQFF
CDR3 DNA: TGTGCCTGGAGCCTAGGGAGGGGACTAGCGTACAATGAGCAGTTCTTC
J gene: TRBJ2-1
clone size: -
D gene: TRBD2
V gene: TRBV30

CDR3 protein: CASSFGQGRRNEQYF
CDR3 DNA: TGTGCCAGCAGCTTTGGACAGGGGAGGCGAAACGAGCAGTACTTC
J gene: TRBJ2-7
clone size: once
D gene: TRBD1
V gene: TRBV7-2

CDR3 protein: CASSQDPTGGSYEQYF
CDR3 DNA: TGTGCCAGCAGCCAAGATCCGACAGGGGGGTCCTACGAGCAGTACTTC
J gene: TRBJ2-7
clone size: few
D gene: TRBD1
V gene: TRBV4-2

CDR3 protein: CASSLDTSGSTGELFF
CDR3 DNA: TGTGCCAGCAGCTTGGACACTAGCGGGAGCACCGGGGAGCTGTTTTTT
J gene: TRBJ2-2
clone size: -
D gene: TRBD2
V gene: TRBV5-4

CDR3 protein: CASSLGTGVYNEQFF
CDR3 DNA: TGTGCCAGCAGCTTAGGGACAGGGGTCTACAATGAGCAGTTCTTC
J gene: TRBJ2-1
clone size: -
D gene: TRBD1
V gene: TRBV7-9

CDR3 protein: CASSEIRQNTEAFF
CDR3 DNA: TGTGCCAGCAGCGAGATCCGACAAAACACTGAAGCTTTCTTT
J gene: TRBJ1-1
clone size: -
D gene: -
V gene: TRBV9

CDR3 protein: CASSLGMNTEAFF
CDR3 DNA: TGTGCCAGCAGCTTAGGAATGAACACTGAAGCTTTCTTT
J gene: TRBJ1-1
clone size: -
D gene: -
V gene: TRBV5-8

CDR3 protein: CASSIGRGNTEAFF
CDR3 DNA: TGCGCCAGCAGCATCGGGAGGGGAAACACTGAAGCTTTCTTT
J gene: TRBJ1-1
clone size: -
D gene: -
V gene: TRBV5-1

CDR3 protein: CASSLEGNEQFF
CDR3 DNA: TGTGCCAGCAGCTTAGAAGGCAATGAGCAGTTCTTC
J gene: TRBJ2-1
clone size: -
D gene: -
V gene: TRBV7-8

CDR3 protein: CASSPPGKEDTEAFF
CDR3 DNA: TGTGCCAGCAGCCCACCAGGGAAGGAGGACACTGAAGCTTTCTTT
J gene: TRBJ1-1
clone size: -
D gene: -
V gene: TRBV11-1

CDR3 protein: CASSLAGSLTEAFF
CDR3 DNA: TGTGCCAGCAGCTTGGCCGGGTCGCTCACTGAAGCTTTCTTT
J gene: TRBJ1-1
clone size: -
D gene: -
V gene: TRBV5-6

CDR3 protein: CASQLGANVLTF
CDR3 DNA: TGTGCCAGCCAACTCGGGGCCAACGTCCTGACTTTC
J gene: TRBJ2-6
clone size: -
D gene: -
V gene: TRBV2

CDR3 protein: CASSPSSDGGSGEQFF
CDR3 DNA: TGCGCCAGCAGCCCTTCTTCGGACGGCGGGTCTGGTGAGCAGTTCTTC
J gene: TRBJ2-1
clone size: large
D gene: -
V gene: TRBV4-1

CDR3 protein: CASTAKRGIGNQPQHF
CDR3 DNA: TGTGCCAGCACAGCCAAAAGAGGGATCGGCAATCAGCCCCAGCATTTT
J gene: TRBJ1-5
clone size: -
D gene: -
V gene: TRBV4-2

CDR3 protein: CASSYSTPNTEAFF
CDR3 DNA: TGTGCCAGCAGTTACTCGACGCCGAACACTGAAGCTTTCTTT
J gene: TRBJ1-1
clone size: -
D gene: -
V gene: TRBV6-6

CDR3 protein: CASSRGQFNYGYTF
CDR3 DNA: TGTGCCAGCAGTAGAGGACAGTTTAACTATGGCTACACCTTC
J gene: TRBJ1-2
clone size: -
D gene: -
V gene: TRBV7-9

CDR3 protein: CASSPSPGTRITQETQYF
CDR3 DNA: TGCGCCAGCAGCCCAAGCCCCGGGACACGCATAACCCAAGAGACCCAGTACTTC
J gene: TRBJ2-5
clone size: once
D gene: -
V gene: TRBV5-1

CDR3 protein: CASSLARGPRAYNEQFF
CDR3 DNA: TGTGCCAGCAGCTTAGCCAGGGGCCCAAGAGCCTACAATGAGCAGTTCTTC
J gene: TRBJ2-1
clone size: -
D gene: -
V gene: TRBV7-2

CDR3 protein: CASSPPGGLGADEQFF
CDR3 DNA: TGTGCCAGCAGTCCACCGGGGGGGCTGGGGGCGGATGAGCAGTTCTTC
J gene: TRBJ2-1
clone size: -
D gene: TRBD2
V gene: TRBV27

CDR3 protein: CSVRTRSYEQYF
CDR3 DNA: TGCAGCGTTCGGACACGCTCCTACGAGCAGTACTTC
J gene: TRBJ2-7
clone size: -
D gene: -
V gene: TRBV29-1

CDR3 protein: CASSPPTGPRSDGYTF
CDR3 DNA: TGTGCCAGCAGTCCCCCGACAGGCCCCCGGAGTGATGGCTACACCTTC
J gene: TRBJ1-2
clone size: -
D gene: -
V gene: TRBV6-6

CDR3 protein: CASSWRGYYTEAFF
CDR3 DNA: TGTGCCAGCAGTTGGAGGGGATATTACACTGAAGCTTTCTTT
J gene: TRBJ1-1
clone size: once
D gene: -
V gene: TRBV6-5

CDR3 protein: CASSLTTGASYEQYF
CDR3 DNA: TGTGCCAGCAGCTTAACGACAGGGGCGTCCTACGAGCAGTACTTC
J gene: TRBJ2-7
clone size: once
D gene: TRBD1
V gene: TRBV5-5

CDR3 protein: CASSGLARTGELFF
CDR3 DNA: TGTGCCAGCAGTGGACTAGCGCGAACCGGGGAGCTGTTTTTT
J gene: TRBJ2-2
clone size: few
D gene: TRBD2
V gene: TRBV2

CDR3 protein: CASSAGQGAVQPQHF
CDR3 DNA: TGTGCCAGCAGCGCGGGACAGGGGGCGGTTCAGCCCCAGCATTTT
J gene: TRBJ1-5
clone size: once
D gene: TRBD1
V gene: TRBV7-6

CDR3 protein: CASSFLPMDGAGELFF
CDR3 DNA: TGTGCCAGCAGTTTCCTACCAATGGACGGGGCCGGGGAGCTGTTTTTT
J gene: TRBJ2-2
clone size: -
D gene: -
V gene: TRBV27

CDR3 protein: CASSRTLKSYEQYF
CDR3 DNA: TGTGCCAGCAGTCGGACGCTAAAGTCCTACGAGCAGTACTTC
J gene: TRBJ2-7
clone size: -
D gene: -
V gene: TRBV6-5

CDR3 protein: CASSVEGTGVDTQYF
CDR3 DNA: TGTGCCAGCAGCGTAGAAGGGACAGGGGTCGATACGCAGTATTTT
J gene: TRBJ2-3
clone size: -
D gene: TRBD1
V gene: TRBV9

CDR3 protein: CASSPTKETQYF
CDR3 DNA: TGTGCCAGCAGCCCGACCAAAGAGACCCAGTACTTC
J gene: TRBJ2-5
clone size: -
D gene: -
V gene: TRBV11-2

CDR3 protein: CASRAEGLDEQYF
CDR3 DNA: TGTGCCAGCAGGGCCGAAGGTCTAGACGAGCAGTACTTC
J gene: TRBJ2-7
clone size: -
D gene: -
V gene: TRBV6-5

CDR3 protein: CSVEGIGPSSPYEQYF
CDR3 DNA: TGCAGCGTTGAAGGCATAGGGCCCTCGTCCCCCTACGAGCAGTACTTC
J gene: TRBJ2-7
clone size: -
D gene: -
V gene: TRBV29-1

CDR3 protein: CASSEGETGGAEAFF
CDR3 DNA: TGTGCCAGCAGTGAAGGGGAGACAGGGGGGGCTGAAGCTTTCTTT
J gene: TRBJ1-1
clone size: -
D gene: TRBD1
V gene: TRBV2

CDR3 protein: CASSLGLVGHNEQFF
CDR3 DNA: TGTGCCAGCAGCTTAGGGCTAGTTGGGCATAATGAGCAGTTCTTC
J gene: TRBJ2-1
clone size: -
D gene: -
V gene: TRBV7-2

CDR3 protein: CASSQGGFRYNSPLHF
CDR3 DNA: TGTGCCAGCAGCCAGGGAGGGTTCAGGTATAATTCACCCCTCCACTTT
J gene: TRBJ1-6
clone size: few
D gene: -
V gene: TRBV7-9

CDR3 protein: CASSAPDPPYEQYF
CDR3 DNA: TGTGCCAGCAGTGCTCCGGACCCGCCCTACGAGCAGTACTTC
J gene: TRBJ2-7
clone size: few
D gene: -
V gene: TRBV2

CDR3 protein: CASSRALEQYF
CDR3 DNA: TGTGCCAGCAGCCGTGCGCTGGAGCAGTACTTC
J gene: TRBJ2-7
clone size: -
D gene: -
V gene: TRBV7-2

CDR3 protein: CASSLGSTGANVLTF
CDR3 DNA: TGTGCCAGCAGCTTAGGCAGTACTGGGGCCAACGTCCTGACTTTC
J gene: TRBJ2-6
clone size: few
D gene: -
V gene: TRBV7-9